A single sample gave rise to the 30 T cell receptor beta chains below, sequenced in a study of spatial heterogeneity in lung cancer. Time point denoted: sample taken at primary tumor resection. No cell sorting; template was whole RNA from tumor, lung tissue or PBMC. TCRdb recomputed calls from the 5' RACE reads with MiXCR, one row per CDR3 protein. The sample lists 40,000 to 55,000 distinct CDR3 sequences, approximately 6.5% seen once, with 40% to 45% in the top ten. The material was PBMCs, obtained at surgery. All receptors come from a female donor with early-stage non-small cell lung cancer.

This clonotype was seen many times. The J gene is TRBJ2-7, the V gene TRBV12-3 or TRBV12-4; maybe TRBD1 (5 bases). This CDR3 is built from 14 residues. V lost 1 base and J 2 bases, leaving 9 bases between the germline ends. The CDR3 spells CASSLVQGAYEQYF. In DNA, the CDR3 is TGTGCCAGCAGTTTAGTTCAGGGCGCCTACGAGCAGTACTTC.

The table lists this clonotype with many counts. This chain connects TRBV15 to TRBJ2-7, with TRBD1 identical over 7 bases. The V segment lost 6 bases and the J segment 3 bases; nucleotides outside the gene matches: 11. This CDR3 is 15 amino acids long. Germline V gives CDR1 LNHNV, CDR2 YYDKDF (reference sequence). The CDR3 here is CATRSPTGQLYEQYF. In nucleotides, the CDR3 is TGTGCCACCAGGAGCCCCACGGGACAGCTCTACGAGCAGTACTTC.

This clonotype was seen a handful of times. The CDR3 sequence is CASSRTGGMGGDTQYF. Here the CDR3 DNA reads TGCGCCAGCAGCCGGACAGGGGGCATGGGAGGAGATACGCAGTATTTT. V and J are TRBV5-1 and TRBJ2-3; 11 bases align to TRBD1. Losses at the gene ends were 4 bases for V and 5 bases for J; bases not matched to a gene: 9. The CDR3 spans 16 residues. Germline CDR1 is SGHRS and CDR2 is YFSETQ.

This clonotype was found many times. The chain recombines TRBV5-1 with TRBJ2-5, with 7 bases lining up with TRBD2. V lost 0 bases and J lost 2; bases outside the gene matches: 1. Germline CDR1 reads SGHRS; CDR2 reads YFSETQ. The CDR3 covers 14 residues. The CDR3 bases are TGCGCCAGCAGCTTGGGTAGCGGGCAAGAGACCCAGTACTTC. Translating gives CASSLGSGQETQYF.

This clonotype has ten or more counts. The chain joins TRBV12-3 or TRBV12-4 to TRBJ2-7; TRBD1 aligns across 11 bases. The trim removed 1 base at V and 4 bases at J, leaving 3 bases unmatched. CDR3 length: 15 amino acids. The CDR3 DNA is TGTGCCAGCAGTTTAGGTGGGACAGGGGGGTACGAGCAGTACTTC. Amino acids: CASSLGGTGGYEQYF.

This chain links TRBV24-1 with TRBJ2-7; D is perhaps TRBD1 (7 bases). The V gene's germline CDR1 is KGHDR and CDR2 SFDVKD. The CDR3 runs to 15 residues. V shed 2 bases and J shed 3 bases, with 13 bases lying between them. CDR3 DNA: TGTGCCACCAGTGATTCCAGACAGGGAGGCTACGAGCAGTACTTC. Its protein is CATSDSRQGGYEQYF.

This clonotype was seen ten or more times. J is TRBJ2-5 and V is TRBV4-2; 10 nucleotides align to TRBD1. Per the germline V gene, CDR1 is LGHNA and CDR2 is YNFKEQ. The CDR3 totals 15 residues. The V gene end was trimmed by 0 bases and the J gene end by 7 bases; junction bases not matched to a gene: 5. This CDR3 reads CASSQDRTGGGTQYF. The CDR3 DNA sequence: TGTGCCAGCAGCCAAGATAGGACAGGGGGAGGGACCCAGTACTTC.

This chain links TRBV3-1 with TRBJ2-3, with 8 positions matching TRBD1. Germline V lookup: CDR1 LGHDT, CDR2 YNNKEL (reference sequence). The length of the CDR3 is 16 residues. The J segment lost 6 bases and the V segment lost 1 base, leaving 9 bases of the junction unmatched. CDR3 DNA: TGTGCCAGCAGCCAAGGGACAGGGTATAGCTTGGATACGCAGTATTTT. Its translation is CASSQGTGYSLDTQYF.

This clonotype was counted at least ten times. The CDR3 sequence: CATSLTGSNYGYTF. In nucleotides, the CDR3 is TGTGCCACCTCGTTGACAGGGTCTAACTATGGCTACACCTTC. The chain links TRBV6-5 to TRBJ1-2, with 7 bases lining up with TRBD1. Unmatched junction bases numbered 8, after V lost 10 bases and J lost 0 bases. CDR3 length equals 14 residues. The germline CDR1 and CDR2 sequences are MNHEY and SVGAGI.

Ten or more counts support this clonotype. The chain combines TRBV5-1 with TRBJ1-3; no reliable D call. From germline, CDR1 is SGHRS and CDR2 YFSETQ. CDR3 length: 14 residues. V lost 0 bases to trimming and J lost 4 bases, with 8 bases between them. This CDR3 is CASSLEGIGNTIYF. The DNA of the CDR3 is TGCGCCAGCAGCTTGGAAGGGATCGGAAACACCATATATTTT. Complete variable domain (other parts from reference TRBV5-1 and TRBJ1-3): KAGVTQTPRYLIKTRGQQVTLSCSPISGHRSVSWYQQTPGQGLQFLFEYFSETQRNKGNFPGRFSGRQFSNSRSEMNVSTLELGDSALYLCASSLEGIGNTIYFGEGSWLTVV.

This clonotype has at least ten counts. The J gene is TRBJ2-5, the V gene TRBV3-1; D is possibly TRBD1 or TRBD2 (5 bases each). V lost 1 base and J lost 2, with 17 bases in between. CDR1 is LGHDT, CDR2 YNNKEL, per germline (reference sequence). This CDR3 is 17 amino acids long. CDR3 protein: CASSQVPRDHRQETQYF. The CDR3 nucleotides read TGTGCCAGCAGCCAAGTACCCCGGGACCATCGACAAGAGACCCAGTACTTC.

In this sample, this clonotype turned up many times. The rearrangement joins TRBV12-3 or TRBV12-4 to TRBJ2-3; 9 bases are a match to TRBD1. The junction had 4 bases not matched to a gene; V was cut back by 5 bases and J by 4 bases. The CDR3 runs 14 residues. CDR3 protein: CASSRGQGPDTQYF. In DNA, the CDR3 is TGTGCCAGCAGTAGGGGACAGGGTCCAGATACGCAGTATTTT.

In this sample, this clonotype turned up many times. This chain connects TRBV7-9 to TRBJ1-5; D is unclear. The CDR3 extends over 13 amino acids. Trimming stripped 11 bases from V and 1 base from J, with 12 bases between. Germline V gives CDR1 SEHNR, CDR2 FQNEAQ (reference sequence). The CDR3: CARRGTSNQPQHF. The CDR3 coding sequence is TGTGCCCGCCGAGGTACCAGCAATCAGCCCCAGCATTTT.

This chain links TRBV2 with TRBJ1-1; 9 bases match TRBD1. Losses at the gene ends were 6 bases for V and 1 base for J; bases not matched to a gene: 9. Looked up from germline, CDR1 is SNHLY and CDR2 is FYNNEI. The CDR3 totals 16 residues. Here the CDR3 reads CASSLSGTGRNTEAFF. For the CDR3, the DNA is TGTGCCAGCAGCCTATCCGGGACAGGGCGGAACACTGAAGCTTTCTTT.

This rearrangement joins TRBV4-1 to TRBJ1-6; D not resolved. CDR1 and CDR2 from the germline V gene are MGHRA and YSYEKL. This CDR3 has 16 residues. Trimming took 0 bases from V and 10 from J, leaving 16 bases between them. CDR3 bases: TGCGCCAGCAGCCAAGATCATACGTCGCGAGTCTCACCCCTCCACTTT. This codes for CASSQDHTSRVSPLHF.

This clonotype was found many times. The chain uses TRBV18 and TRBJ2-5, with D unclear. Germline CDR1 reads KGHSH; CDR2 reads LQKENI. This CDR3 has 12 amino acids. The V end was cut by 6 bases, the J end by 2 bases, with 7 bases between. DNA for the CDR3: TGTGCCAGCTCGGCCCTTCAAGAGACCCAGTACTTC. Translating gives CASSALQETQYF.

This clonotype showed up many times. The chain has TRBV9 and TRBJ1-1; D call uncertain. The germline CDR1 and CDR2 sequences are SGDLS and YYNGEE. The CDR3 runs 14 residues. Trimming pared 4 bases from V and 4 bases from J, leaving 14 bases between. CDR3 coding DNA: TGTGCCAGCAGCTTAAGGACGGAGGGCACTGAAGCTTTCTTT. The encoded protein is CASSLRTEGTEAFF.

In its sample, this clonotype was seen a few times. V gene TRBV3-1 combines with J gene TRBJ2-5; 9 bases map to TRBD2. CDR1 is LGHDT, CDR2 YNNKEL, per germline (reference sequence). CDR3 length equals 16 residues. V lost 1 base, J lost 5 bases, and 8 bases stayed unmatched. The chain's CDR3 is CASSQVLAGIGETQYF. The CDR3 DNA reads TGTGCCAGCAGCCAAGTTCTAGCGGGGATCGGGGAGACCCAGTACTTC.

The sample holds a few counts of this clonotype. The CDR3 DNA follows: TGTGCCAGCAGTGTAGGAGGATCCTACGAGCAGTACTTC. This gives the protein CASSVGGSYEQYF. The J gene is TRBJ2-7, the V gene TRBV2; tentative D call: TRBD2 (5 bases). Germline-derived CDR1 and CDR2 are SNHLY and FYNNEI. CDR3 size: 13 residues. V shed 4 bases and J shed 1 base, with 8 bases lying between them. The whole variable domain, filled in from reference TRBV2 and TRBJ2-7, reads EPEVTQTPSHQVTQMGQEVILRCVPISNHLYFYWYRQILGQKVEFLVSFYNNEISEKSEIFDDQFSVERPDGSNFTLKIRSTKLEDSAMYFCASSVGGSYEQYFGPGTRLTVT.

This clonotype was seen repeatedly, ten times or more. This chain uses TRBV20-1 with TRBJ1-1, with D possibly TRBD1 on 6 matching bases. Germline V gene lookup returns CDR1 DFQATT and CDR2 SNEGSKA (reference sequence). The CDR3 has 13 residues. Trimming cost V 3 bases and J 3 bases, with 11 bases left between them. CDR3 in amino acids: CSASRQEDTEAFF. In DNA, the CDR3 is TGCAGTGCTAGCCGACAGGAGGACACTGAAGCTTTCTTT.

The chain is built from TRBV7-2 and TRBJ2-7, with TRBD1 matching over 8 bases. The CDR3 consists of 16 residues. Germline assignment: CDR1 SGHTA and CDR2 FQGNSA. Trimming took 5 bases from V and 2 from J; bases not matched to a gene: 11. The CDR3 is CASSPERTGIPYEQYF. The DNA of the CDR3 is TGTGCCAGCAGCCCCGAAAGGACAGGGATTCCCTACGAGCAGTACTTC.

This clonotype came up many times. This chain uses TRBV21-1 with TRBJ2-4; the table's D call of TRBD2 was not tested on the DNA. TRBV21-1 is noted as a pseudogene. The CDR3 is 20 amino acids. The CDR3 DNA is TGTGCCAGCAAGAGACACGTGAAATATAGCGGGGCCCGCCTGGAAAACATTCAGTACTTC. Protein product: CASKRHVKYSGARLENIQYF.

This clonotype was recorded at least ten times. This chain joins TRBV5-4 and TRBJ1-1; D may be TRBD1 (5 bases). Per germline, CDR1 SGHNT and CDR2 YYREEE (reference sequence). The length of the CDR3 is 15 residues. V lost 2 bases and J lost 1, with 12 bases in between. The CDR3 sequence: CASSFSGRQNTEAFF. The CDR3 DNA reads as TGTGCCAGCAGCTTTTCAGGGCGTCAGAACACTGAAGCTTTCTTT. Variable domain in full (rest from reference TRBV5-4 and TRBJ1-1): ETGVTQSPTHLIKTRGQQVTLRCSSQSGHNTVSWYQQALGQGPQFIFQYYREEENGRGNFPPRFSGLQFPNYSSELNVNALELDDSALYLCASSFSGRQNTEAFFGQGTRLTVV.

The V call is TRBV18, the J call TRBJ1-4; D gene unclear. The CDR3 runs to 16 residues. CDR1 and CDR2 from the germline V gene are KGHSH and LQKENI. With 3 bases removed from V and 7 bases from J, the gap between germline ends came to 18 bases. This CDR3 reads CASSPALATVSEKLFF. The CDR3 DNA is TGTGCCAGCTCACCGGCGTTAGCCACCGTATCTGAAAAACTGTTTTTT.

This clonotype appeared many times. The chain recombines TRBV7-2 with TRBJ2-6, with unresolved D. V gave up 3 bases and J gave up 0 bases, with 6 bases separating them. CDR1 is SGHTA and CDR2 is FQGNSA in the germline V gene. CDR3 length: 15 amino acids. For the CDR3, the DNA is TGTGCCAGCAGCTTCATGGCCTCTGGGGCCAACGTCCTGACTTTC. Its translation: CASSFMASGANVLTF.

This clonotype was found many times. CDR3 coding DNA: TGTGCCAGCTCACCATCTAGACAGGGAGAGACCCAGTACTTC. As protein: CASSPSRQGETQYF. This sequence joins TRBV18 and TRBJ2-5; 7 positions agree with TRBD1. V dropped 2 bases and J dropped 4; count of bases not matched to a gene: 4. The germline gives CDR1 KGHSH, CDR2 LQKENI. The CDR3 totals 14 residues.

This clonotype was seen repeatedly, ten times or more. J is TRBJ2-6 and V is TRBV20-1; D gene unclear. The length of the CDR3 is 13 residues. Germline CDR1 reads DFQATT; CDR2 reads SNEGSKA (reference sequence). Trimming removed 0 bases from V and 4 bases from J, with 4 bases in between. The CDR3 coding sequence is TGCAGTGCTAGAGATCTAGGGGCCAACGTCCTGACTTTC. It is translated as CSARDLGANVLTF.

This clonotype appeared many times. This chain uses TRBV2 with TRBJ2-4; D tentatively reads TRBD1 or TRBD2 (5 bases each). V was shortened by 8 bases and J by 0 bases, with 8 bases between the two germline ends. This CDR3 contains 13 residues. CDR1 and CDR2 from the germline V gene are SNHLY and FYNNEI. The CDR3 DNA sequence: TGTGCCAGCGAGGGGCTAGCCAAAAACATTCAGTACTTC. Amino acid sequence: CASEGLAKNIQYF.

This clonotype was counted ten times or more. The CDR3 region is CASIGQRYGYTF. DNA for the CDR3: TGTGCCAGCATCGGACAGCGCTATGGCTACACCTTC. V is TRBV28 and J is TRBJ1-2; maybe TRBD1 (6 bases). V gave up 7 bases and J gave up 4 bases, with 10 bases separating them. Looked up from germline, CDR1 is MDHEN and CDR2 is SYDVKM. The CDR3 is made up of 12 amino acids.

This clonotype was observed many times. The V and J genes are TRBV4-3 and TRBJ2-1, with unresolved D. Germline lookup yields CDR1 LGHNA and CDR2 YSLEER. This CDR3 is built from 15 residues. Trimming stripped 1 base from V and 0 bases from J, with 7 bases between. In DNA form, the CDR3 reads TGCGCCAGCAGCCAAGTCGGTCCCTCCTACAATGAGCAGTTCTTC. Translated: CASSQVGPSYNEQFF.